These T cell receptor beta chains were read from a single sample in a study of blood T cells in healthy people across ages. TCRdb fed the 5' RACE reads into MiXCR, producing one record per CDR3 protein. The sample shows about 640,000 distinct CDR3 sequences, approximately 59% of them seen only once. Material: blood. The receptors were gathered from a man aged 55 to 70 in good health. Each CDR3 is given with its conserved first and last residue. Fields, in order: clone size, D gene, J gene, V gene, CDR3 DNA, CDR3 protein. D genes are given only for firm matches. Only some rows state a clone size, as once, few, many or a class for expanded clones.

abundance: few; d_gene: TRBD2; j_gene: TRBJ2-6; v_gene: TRBV29-1; CDR3nt: TGCAGCGTTGAAGCCCCCCTCGCGGGGGGACTCTCTGGGGCCAACGTCCTGACTTTC; CDR3aa: CSVEAPLAGGLSGANVLTF
abundance: .; d_gene: .; j_gene: TRBJ2-2; v_gene: TRBV4-1; CDR3nt: TGCGCCAGCAGCCAAGATCCGAGTAGGGGCGGGGAGCTGTTTTTT; CDR3aa: CASSQDPSRGGELFF
abundance: once; d_gene: .; j_gene: TRBJ2-1; v_gene: TRBV6-5; CDR3nt: TGTGCCAGCAGTTACCGGGGCGGGGCCGCAACGACCTCCTACAATGAGCGGTTCTTC; CDR3aa: CASSYRGGAATTSYNERFF
abundance: few; d_gene: .; j_gene: TRBJ1-6; v_gene: TRBV4-1; CDR3nt: TGCGCCAGCACCGACCGGCCCCTAACCCATAATTCACCCCTCCACTTT; CDR3aa: CASTDRPLTHNSPLHF
abundance: few; d_gene: .; j_gene: TRBJ2-1; v_gene: TRBV7-9; CDR3nt: TGTGCCAGCGGACCATTGGGACAAGGAGGGTACAATGAGCAGTTCTTC; CDR3aa: CASGPLGQGGYNEQFF
abundance: .; d_gene: TRBD2; j_gene: TRBJ2-1; v_gene: TRBV7-9; CDR3nt: TGTGCCAGCAGCCCAAGGGGGCCTAGCGGGGGATGGGGTGAGCAGTTCTTC; CDR3aa: CASSPRGPSGGWGEQFF
abundance: .; d_gene: .; j_gene: TRBJ2-5; v_gene: TRBV11-2; CDR3nt: TGTGCCAGCAGCTTACACGTACAGGGACCTCAGGAGACCCAGTACTTC; CDR3aa: CASSLHVQGPQETQYF
abundance: .; d_gene: TRBD2; j_gene: TRBJ2-5; v_gene: TRBV5-1; CDR3nt: TGCGCCAGCAGCTCGGTCTTAGCGGGGGCTGGGGAGACCCAGTACTTC; CDR3aa: CASSSVLAGAGETQYF
abundance: .; d_gene: .; j_gene: TRBJ2-7; v_gene: TRBV28; CDR3nt: TGTGCCAGCAGTTTATTTGCATCCTACGAGCAGTACTTC; CDR3aa: CASSLFASYEQYF
abundance: once; d_gene: .; j_gene: TRBJ1-2; v_gene: TRBV14; CDR3nt: TGTGCCAGCAGCCAAGAATGGATTTTTACTAACTATGGCTACACCTTC; CDR3aa: CASSQEWIFTNYGYTF
abundance: .; d_gene: TRBD1; j_gene: TRBJ2-7; v_gene: TRBV6-5; CDR3nt: TGTGCCAGCAGAACGGACAGGACCAGGGAGCAGTACTTC; CDR3aa: CASRTDRTREQYF
abundance: few; d_gene: TRBD1; j_gene: TRBJ2-7; v_gene: TRBV10-3; CDR3nt: TGTGCCATCAGTGAGTCCCGGACAGGCGAGCAGTACTTC; CDR3aa: CAISESRTGEQYF
abundance: .; d_gene: TRBD2; j_gene: TRBJ2-1; v_gene: TRBV3-1; CDR3nt: TGTGCCAGCAGCCAAGTAGCGAGCGGGGCCAATGAGCAGTTCTTC; CDR3aa: CASSQVASGANEQFF
abundance: .; d_gene: TRBD2; j_gene: TRBJ2-3; v_gene: TRBV6-1; CDR3nt: TGTGCCAGCAGCGAAGTCGCTAGCGGGGTGAATACGCAGTATTTT; CDR3aa: CASSEVASGVNTQYF
abundance: .; d_gene: TRBD1; j_gene: TRBJ2-3; v_gene: TRBV6-5; CDR3nt: TGTGCCAGCAGCTACGGTAGGACAGGGGCCGATACGCAGTATTTT; CDR3aa: CASSYGRTGADTQYF
abundance: .; d_gene: TRBD1; j_gene: TRBJ2-7; v_gene: TRBV7-9; CDR3nt: TGTGCCAGCAGCTTGGGACAGGGCTTTGGGGAGCAGTACTTC; CDR3aa: CASSLGQGFGEQYF
abundance: .; d_gene: .; j_gene: TRBJ1-6; v_gene: TRBV10-1; CDR3nt: TGCGCCAGCAGTGAGCGACCAGTTGGTAATTCACCCCTCCACTTT; CDR3aa: CASSERPVGNSPLHF
abundance: few; d_gene: TRBD2; j_gene: TRBJ2-2; v_gene: TRBV12-3/TRBV12-4; CDR3nt: TGTGCCAGCACTCCAGGACTAGCAAAGTCCACCGGGGAGCTGTTTTTT; CDR3aa: CASTPGLAKSTGELFF
abundance: many; d_gene: .; j_gene: TRBJ2-7; v_gene: TRBV29-1; CDR3nt: TGCAGCGTTGGAAAGGGTATCTCCTACGAGCAGTACTTC; CDR3aa: CSVGKGISYEQYF
abundance: .; d_gene: TRBD1; j_gene: TRBJ2-3; v_gene: TRBV29-1; CDR3nt: TGCAGCGCCGAGGGGACAGGTCCAGATACGCAGTATTTT; CDR3aa: CSAEGTGPDTQYF
abundance: .; d_gene: .; j_gene: TRBJ1-1; v_gene: TRBV29-1; CDR3nt: TGCAGCGTTGATGGGGGCTCCCCGGGCACTGAAGCTTTCTTT; CDR3aa: CSVDGGSPGTEAFF
abundance: .; d_gene: TRBD1; j_gene: TRBJ1-2; v_gene: TRBV6-6; CDR3nt: TGTGCCAGCAGCTACCGGGACAGGGGGAATGGCTACACCTTC; CDR3aa: CASSYRDRGNGYTF
abundance: .; d_gene: .; j_gene: TRBJ2-3; v_gene: TRBV9; CDR3nt: TGTGCCAGCAGCGTCGCCAGAAGCAGGCATACGCAGTATTTT; CDR3aa: CASSVARSRHTQYF
abundance: .; d_gene: TRBD2; j_gene: TRBJ2-3; v_gene: TRBV29-1; CDR3nt: TGCAGCGTTGAAGATCCGGGGGGGGCCACAGATACGCAGTATTTT; CDR3aa: CSVEDPGGATDTQYF
abundance: few; d_gene: .; j_gene: TRBJ2-5; v_gene: TRBV12-3/TRBV12-4; CDR3nt: TGTGCCAGCAGTTTTCGGAGGGAGACCCAGTACTTC; CDR3aa: CASSFRRETQYF
abundance: few; d_gene: .; j_gene: TRBJ1-1; v_gene: TRBV27; CDR3nt: .; CDR3aa: CASSFAPGTGTFF
abundance: .; d_gene: TRBD1; j_gene: TRBJ2-3; v_gene: TRBV20-1; CDR3nt: TGCAGTGCCAGACGGACAGGCAGGACAGATACGCAGTATTTT; CDR3aa: CSARRTGRTDTQYF
abundance: few; d_gene: .; j_gene: TRBJ2-1; v_gene: TRBV20-1; CDR3nt: TGCAGTGCTAGGGGTCAAAGGGGTTACAATGAGCAGTTCTTC; CDR3aa: CSARGQRGYNEQFF